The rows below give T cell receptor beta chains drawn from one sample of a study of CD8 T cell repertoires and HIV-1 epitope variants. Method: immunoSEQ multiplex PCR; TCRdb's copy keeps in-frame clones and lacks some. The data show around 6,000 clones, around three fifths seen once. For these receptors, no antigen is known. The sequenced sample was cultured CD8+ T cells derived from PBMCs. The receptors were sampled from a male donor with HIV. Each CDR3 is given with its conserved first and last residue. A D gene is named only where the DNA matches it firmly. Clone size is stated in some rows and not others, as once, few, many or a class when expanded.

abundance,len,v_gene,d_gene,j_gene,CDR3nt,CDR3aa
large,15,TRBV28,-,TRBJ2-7,TGTGCCAGCAGTCCCCGACTGGGCGACCTCTACGAGCAGTACTTC,CASSPRLGDLYEQYF
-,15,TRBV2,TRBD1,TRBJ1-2,TGTGCCAGCAGCCCAACAGGGGGCCTAGGGTATGGCTACACCTTC,CASSPTGGLGYGYTF
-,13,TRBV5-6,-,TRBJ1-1,TGTGCCAGCACCTCAGGGGCTATGAGTGAAGCTTTCTTT,CASTSGAMSEAFF
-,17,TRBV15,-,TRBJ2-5,TGTGCCACCAGCACCGACTCGGGGGAGTCGAACGAAGAGACCCAGTACTTC,CATSTDSGESNEETQYF
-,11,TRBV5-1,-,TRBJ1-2,TGCGCCAGCAGGGAGGCGGCCGGCTACACCTTC,CASREAAGYTF
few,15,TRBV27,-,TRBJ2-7,TGTGCCAGCAGTTTATTGGCAGGGTCCTCCTACGAGCAGTACTTC,CASSLLAGSSYEQYF
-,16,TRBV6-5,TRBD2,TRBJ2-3,TGTGCCAGCAGTTCCTGGACTAGCGGGGACACAGATACGCAGTATTTT,CASSSWTSGDTDTQYF
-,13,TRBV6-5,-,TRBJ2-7,TGTGCCAGCAGTCCGAGACAGAGCTACGAGCAGTACTTC,CASSPRQSYEQYF
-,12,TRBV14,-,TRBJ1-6,TGTGCCAGCAGCCAGATTAATTCACCCCTCCACTTT,CASSQINSPLHF
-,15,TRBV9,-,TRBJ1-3,TGTGCCAGCAGCGTAGTGGGGAACTCTGGAAACACCATATATTTT,CASSVVGNSGNTIYF
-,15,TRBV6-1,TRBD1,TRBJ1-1,TGTGCCAGCAGTGAAGCGGGGACAGGGGGCACTGAAGCTTTCTTT,CASSEAGTGGTEAFF
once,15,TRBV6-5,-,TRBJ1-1,TGTGCCAGCAGTCTTCTCTCGAGGATGAACACTGAAGCTTTCTTT,CASSLLSRMNTEAFF
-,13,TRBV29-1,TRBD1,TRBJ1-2,TGCAGCGTTGGGACAGGGGCCTCTAAAGGCTACACCTTC,CSVGTGASKGYTF
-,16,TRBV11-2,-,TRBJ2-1,TGTGCCAGCAGCCCCAGGGGAGGGGGTCCCTACAATGAGCAGTTCTTC,CASSPRGGGPYNEQFF
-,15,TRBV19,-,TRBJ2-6,TGTGCCAGTAGTATGGATAACTCTGGGGCCAACGTCCTGACTTTC,CASSMDNSGANVLTF
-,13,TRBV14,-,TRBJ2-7,TGTGCCAGCAGCCAAATTGTCCTCTACGAGCAGTACTTC,CASSQIVLYEQYF
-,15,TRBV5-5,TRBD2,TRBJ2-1,TGTGCCAGCAGCCCTCTAGCGGGGAGGGATAATGAGCAGTTCTTC,CASSPLAGRDNEQFF
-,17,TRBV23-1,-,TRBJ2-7,TGCGCCAGCAGTCAATCGGGGGACGGGGCAGCGATCTACGAGCAGTACTTC,CASSQSGDGAAIYEQYF
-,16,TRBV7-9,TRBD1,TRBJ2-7,TGTGCCAGCAGCTTAGGGAGGGGGACAGGACCGACGGAGCAGTACTTC,CASSLGRGTGPTEQYF
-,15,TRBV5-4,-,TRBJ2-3,TGTGCCAGCAGCCGGCGCGAGTCTAGCACAGATACGCAGTATTTT,CASSRRESSTDTQYF
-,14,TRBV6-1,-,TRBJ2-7,TGTGCCAGCAGTGAATTGGCAGGGGAGAGCGAGCAGTACTTC,CASSELAGESEQYF
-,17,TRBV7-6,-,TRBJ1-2,TGTGCCAGCAGCTTAGAAGCGAGTCCGTGGGGCGACTATGGCTACACCTTC,CASSLEASPWGDYGYTF
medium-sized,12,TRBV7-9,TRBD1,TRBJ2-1,TGTGCCAGCAGCGGGACAGGGTATGAGCAGTTCTTC,CASSGTGYEQFF
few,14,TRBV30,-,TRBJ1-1,TGTGCCTGGAGTCTTGGACAGTTGAACACTGAAGCTTTCTTT,CAWSLGQLNTEAFF
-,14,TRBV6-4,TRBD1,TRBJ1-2,TGTGCCAGCACGCCGCGACAGGGCAGCTATGGCTACACCTTC,CASTPRQGSYGYTF
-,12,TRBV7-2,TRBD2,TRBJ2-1,TGTGCCAGCAGCCCGGGGGGGGATGAGCAGTTCTTC,CASSPGGDEQFF
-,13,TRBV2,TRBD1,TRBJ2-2,TGTGCCAGCAGGGGGACAGGGCCCGGGGAGCTGTTTTTT,CASRGTGPGELFF
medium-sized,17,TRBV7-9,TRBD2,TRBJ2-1,TGTGCCAGCAGCTTAATAGCGGGGGGTGGCTCCTACAATGAGCAGTTCTTC,CASSLIAGGGSYNEQFF
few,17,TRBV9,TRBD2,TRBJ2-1,TGTGCCAGCAGCGTACTCGGCGGGGGGCCGGGGTACAATGAGCAGTTCTTC,CASSVLGGGPGYNEQFF
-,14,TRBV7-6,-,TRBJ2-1,TGTGCCAGCAGCCCGGGCCTCCAGGCTAATGAGCAGTTCTTC,CASSPGLQANEQFF
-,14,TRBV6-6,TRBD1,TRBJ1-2,TGTGCCAGCAGCCCTCAAGGGGGCGCGGATGGCTACACCTTC,CASSPQGGADGYTF
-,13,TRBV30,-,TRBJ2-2,TGTGCCTGGAGTGGCACGGGCACCGGGGAGCTGTTTTTT,CAWSGTGTGELFF
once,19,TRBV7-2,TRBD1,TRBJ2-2,TGTGCCAGCAGCGCCGGAGTCGGGACAGCTTTCGCGAACACCGGGGAGCTGTTTTTT,CASSAGVGTAFANTGELFF
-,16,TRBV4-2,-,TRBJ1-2,TGTGCCAGCAGCCACACCCTTAACGGGGGGGAGGGTGGCTACACCTTC,CASSHTLNGGEGGYTF
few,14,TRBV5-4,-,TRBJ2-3,TGTGCCAGCAGCTTCGGAGGGGGCGCAGATACGCAGTATTTT,CASSFGGGADTQYF
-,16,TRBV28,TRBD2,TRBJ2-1,TGTGCCAGCAGTTTGCCTAGCGGGAGCTCAAAGGGTGAGCAGTTCTTC,CASSLPSGSSKGEQFF
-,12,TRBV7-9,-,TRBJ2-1,TGTGCCAGCAGCTTAGGGTACAATGAGCAGTTCTTC,CASSLGYNEQFF
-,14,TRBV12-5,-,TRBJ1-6,TGTGCTAGTGGTTTTAGACAGACGGATTCACCCCTCCACTTT,CASGFRQTDSPLHF
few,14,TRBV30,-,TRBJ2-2,TGTGCCTCGGGCGGGGGCCTGAACACCGGGGAGCTGTTTTTT,CASGGGLNTGELFF
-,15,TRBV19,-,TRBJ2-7,TGTGCCAGTAGTCTAACAGGGACCTCCTACTACGAGCAGTACTTC,CASSLTGTSYYEQYF
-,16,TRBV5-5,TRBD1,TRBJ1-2,TGTGCCAGCAGCTTGGTGGGGACAGGGTTTCCGAATGGCTACACCTTC,CASSLVGTGFPNGYTF
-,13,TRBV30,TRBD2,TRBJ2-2,TGTGCCTGGAGTGTAGCGGGGGGCGGGGAGCTGTTTTTT,CAWSVAGGGELFF
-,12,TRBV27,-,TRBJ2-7,TGTGCCAGCAGTTCGAGCTCCTACGAGCAGTACTTC,CASSSSSYEQYF
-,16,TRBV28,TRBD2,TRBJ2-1,TGTGCCAGCAGTGGACTAGCGGGGGGTTCCTACAATGAGCAGTTCTTC,CASSGLAGGSYNEQFF
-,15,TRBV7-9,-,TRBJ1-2,TGTGCCAGCAGCTTAGCGCTAGAAGGCCACTATGGCTACACCTTC,CASSLALEGHYGYTF
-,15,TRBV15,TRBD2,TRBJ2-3,TGTGCCACCAGCAGTACTAGCGGGGGGGCAGATACGCAGTATTTT,CATSSTSGGADTQYF
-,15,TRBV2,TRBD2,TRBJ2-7,TGTGCCAGCAGTTCTCTAGCGGGAGAGAAATACGAGCAGTACTTC,CASSSLAGEKYEQYF
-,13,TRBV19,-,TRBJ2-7,TGTGCCAGTAGTACTAGCGTCTCCTACGAGCAGTACTTC,CASSTSVSYEQYF
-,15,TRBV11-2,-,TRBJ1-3,TGTGCCAGCAGCTTCTCTACAGCCCCTGGAAACACCATATATTTT,CASSFSTAPGNTIYF
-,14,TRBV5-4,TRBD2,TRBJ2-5,TGTGCCAGCAGCTCAGCGGGGGGGCCAGAGACCCAGTACTTC,CASSSAGGPETQYF
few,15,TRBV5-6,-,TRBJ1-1,TGTGCCAGCAGCCCGGGGGGAGGGGACTCCACTGAAGCTTTCTTT,CASSPGGGDSTEAFF
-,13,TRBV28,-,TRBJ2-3,TGTGCCAGCAGTTTCCGCTACACAGATACGCAGTATTTT,CASSFRYTDTQYF
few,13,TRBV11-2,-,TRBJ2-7,TGTGCCAGCAGCTTACAACAGGGCTACGAGCAGTACTTC,CASSLQQGYEQYF
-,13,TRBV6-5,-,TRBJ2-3,TGTGCCAGCAGTTACTCTAACACAGATACGCAGTATTTT,CASSYSNTDTQYF
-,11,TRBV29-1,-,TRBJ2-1,TGCAGCGTTGTGTCGTATAATGAGCAGTTCTTC,CSVVSYNEQFF
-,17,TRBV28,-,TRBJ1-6,TGTGCCAGCAGTTTTCAATCCTTGAGCTCCTATAATTCACCCCTCCACTTT,CASSFQSLSSYNSPLHF
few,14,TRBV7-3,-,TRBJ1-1,TGTGCCAGCAGTCCGGCAGGGGTAGGCACTGAAGCTTTCTTT,CASSPAGVGTEAFF